Below, one T cell receptor beta chain is given with its context. Its antigen remains undetermined. No base quality information exists; no much larger clone differs at one position. None of the patients had been given any treatment before thyroid surgery. Patient clinical samples collected from about 2011 to 2018 were retrospectively analysed using T-cell receptor beta sequencing. The CDR3 numbers 13 residues from cysteine through phenylalanine. The CDR3 DNA has 39 bases and is translated from base 1. CDR1 and CDR2 are drawn from the germline V gene (reference sequence): DFQATT, SNEGSKA. V is shortened by 0 bases, J by 5 bases, and the region joining them spans 10 bases. The library was built by means of PCR. The data were produced on an Illumina HiSeq 4000. High-throughput sequencing was used to profile the CDR3 region of the TCR beta-chain in every patient. The study's processing was this. The researchers built a classifier to tell apart papillary thyroid cancer patients with distant metastasis, based on CDR3 differences among clinicopathological groups. The Shannon index was used to assess repertoire diversity, and the Morisita-Horn index was used to assess tumor-blood repertoire similarity. TCRdb itself trimmed the public reads at Q25 with fastp, ran MiXCR and retained productive beta chains. TCRdb's processing, not the authors', yielded these V and J calls. A total of over 25,000 clones appear in this sample, 14% to 15% of them only once. Approximately 3.4% of the sample goes to the ten largest clones.

This specimen belongs to a study of metastatic and nonmetastatic thyroid tumors (dated by TCRdb to between 2020 and 2021). Looking at the study overall: Repertoires from peripheral blood and from tumor or nodule tissue samples of malignant and benign thyroid patients were compared. Study-wide findings and limitations: TCR beta diversity was reported as significantly higher in malignant tumors than in benign nodules, in both blood and tumor samples.

Sequencing was performed on blood. The source is a female donor with papillary thyroid cancer or a benign thyroid nodule (not recorded which). Some clones in this sample may be carry-over from other donors' samples. In this chain, TRBV20-1 is recombined with TRBJ1-2; no D segment can be confidently identified. The CDR3 protein: CSARDPQAYGYTF. The DNA is TGCAGTGCTAGAGATCCCCAGGCTTATGGCTACACCTTC.